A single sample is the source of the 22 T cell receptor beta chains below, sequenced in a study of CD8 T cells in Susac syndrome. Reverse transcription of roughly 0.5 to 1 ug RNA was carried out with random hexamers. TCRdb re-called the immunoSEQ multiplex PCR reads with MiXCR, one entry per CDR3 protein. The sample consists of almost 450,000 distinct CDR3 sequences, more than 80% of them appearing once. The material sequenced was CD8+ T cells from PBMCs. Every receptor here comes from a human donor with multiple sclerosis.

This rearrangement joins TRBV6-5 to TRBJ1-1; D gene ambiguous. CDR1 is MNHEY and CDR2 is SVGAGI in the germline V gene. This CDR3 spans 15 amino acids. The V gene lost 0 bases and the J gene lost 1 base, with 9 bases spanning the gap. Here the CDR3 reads CASSYSGGRNTEAFF. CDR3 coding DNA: TGTGCCAGCAGTTACTCGGGCGGGAGGAACACTGAAGCTTTCTTT.

CDR3 bases: TGTGCCTGGATAGAATTGAACACTGAAGCTTTCTTT. It encodes CAWIELNTEAFF. The rearrangement joins TRBV30 to TRBJ1-1, with D unresolved. This CDR3 is 12 amino acids long. Germline V gene sequence: CDR1 GTSNPN, CDR2 SVGIG (reference sequence). V was clipped by 4 bases and J by 0 bases, with 6 bases between them.

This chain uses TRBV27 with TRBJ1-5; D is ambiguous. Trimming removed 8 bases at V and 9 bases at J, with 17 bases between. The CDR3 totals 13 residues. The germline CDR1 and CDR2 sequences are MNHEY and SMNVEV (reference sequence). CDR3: CASGPEVSWPQHF. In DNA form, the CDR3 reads TGTGCCAGCGGGCCGGAGGTTTCGTGGCCCCAGCATTTT.

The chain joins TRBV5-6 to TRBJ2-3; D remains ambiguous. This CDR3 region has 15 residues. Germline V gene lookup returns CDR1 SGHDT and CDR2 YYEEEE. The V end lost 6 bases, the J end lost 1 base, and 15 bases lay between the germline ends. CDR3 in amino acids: CASKVIQARTDTQYF. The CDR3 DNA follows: TGTGCCAGCAAGGTCATCCAAGCCCGCACAGATACGCAGTATTTT.

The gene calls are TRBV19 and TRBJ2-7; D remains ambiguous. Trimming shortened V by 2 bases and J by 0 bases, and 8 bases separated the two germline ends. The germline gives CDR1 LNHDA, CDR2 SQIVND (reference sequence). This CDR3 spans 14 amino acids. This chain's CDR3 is CASSIKGGSYEQYF. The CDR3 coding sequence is TGTGCCAGTAGTATAAAGGGCGGCTCCTACGAGCAGTACTTC.

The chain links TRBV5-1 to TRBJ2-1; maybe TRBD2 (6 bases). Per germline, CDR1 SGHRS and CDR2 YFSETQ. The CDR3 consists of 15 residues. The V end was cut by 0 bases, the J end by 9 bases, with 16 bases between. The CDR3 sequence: CASSLGLGIGFEQFF. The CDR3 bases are TGCGCCAGCAGCTTGGGACTAGGTATAGGGTTTGAGCAGTTCTTC.

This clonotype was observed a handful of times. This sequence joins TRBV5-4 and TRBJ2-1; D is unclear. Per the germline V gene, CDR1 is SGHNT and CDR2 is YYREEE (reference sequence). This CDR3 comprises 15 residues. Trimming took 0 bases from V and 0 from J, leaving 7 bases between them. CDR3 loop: CASSLEASSYNEQFF. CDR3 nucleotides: TGTGCCAGCAGCTTGGAAGCGAGCTCCTACAATGAGCAGTTCTTC.

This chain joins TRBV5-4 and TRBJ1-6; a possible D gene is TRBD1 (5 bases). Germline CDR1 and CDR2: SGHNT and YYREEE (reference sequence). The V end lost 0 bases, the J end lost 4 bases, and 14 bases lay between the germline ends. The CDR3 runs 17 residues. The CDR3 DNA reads TGTGCCAGCAGCTTGGGGTCGGACAAGAGTTATAATTCACCCCTCCACTTT. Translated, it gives CASSLGSDKSYNSPLHF.

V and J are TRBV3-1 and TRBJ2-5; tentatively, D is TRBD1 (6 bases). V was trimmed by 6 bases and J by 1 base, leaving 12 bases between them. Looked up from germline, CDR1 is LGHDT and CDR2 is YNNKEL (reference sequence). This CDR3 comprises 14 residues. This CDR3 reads CASRGTGLQETQYF. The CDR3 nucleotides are TGTGCCAGCAGGGGAACAGGGCTCCAAGAGACCCAGTACTTC.

CDR3 nucleotide sequence: TGCGCCAGCAGCCAACCTGACAGGGGAAATGAAAAACTGTTTTTT. This encodes CASSQPDRGNEKLFF. This chain joins TRBV4-1 and TRBJ1-4; TRBD1 matches 8 bases. The CDR3 contains 15 residues. The ends lost 2 bases at V and 5 bases at J; junction bases unmatched: 4. Per germline, CDR1 MGHRA and CDR2 YSYEKL.

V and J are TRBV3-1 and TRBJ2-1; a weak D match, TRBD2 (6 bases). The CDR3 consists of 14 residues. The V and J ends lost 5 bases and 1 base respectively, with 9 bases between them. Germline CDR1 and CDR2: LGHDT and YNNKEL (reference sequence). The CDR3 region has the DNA TGTGCCAGCAGCGAGGGACTTTCCTACAATGAGCAGTTCTTC. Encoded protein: CASSEGLSYNEQFF.

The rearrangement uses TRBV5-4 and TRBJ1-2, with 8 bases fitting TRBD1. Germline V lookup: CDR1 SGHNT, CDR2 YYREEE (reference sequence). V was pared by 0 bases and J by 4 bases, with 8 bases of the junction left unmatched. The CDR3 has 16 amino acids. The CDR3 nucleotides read TGTGCCAGCAGCTTGGCCCAGGCAGGGGGCTTCTATGGCTACACCTTC. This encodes CASSLAQAGGFYGYTF.

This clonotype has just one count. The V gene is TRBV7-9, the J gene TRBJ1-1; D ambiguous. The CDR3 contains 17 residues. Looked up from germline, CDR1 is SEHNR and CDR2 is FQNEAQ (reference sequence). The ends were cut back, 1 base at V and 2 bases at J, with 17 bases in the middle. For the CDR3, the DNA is TGTGCCAGCAGCTTAGGAGTGGCGGGTCAAGCAAACACTGAAGCTTTCTTT. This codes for CASSLGVAGQANTEAFF.

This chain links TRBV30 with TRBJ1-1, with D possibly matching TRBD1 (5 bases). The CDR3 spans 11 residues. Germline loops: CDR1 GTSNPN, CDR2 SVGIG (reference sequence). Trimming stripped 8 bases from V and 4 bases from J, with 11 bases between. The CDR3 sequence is CAQEGSTEAFF. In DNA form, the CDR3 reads TGTGCCCAGGAGGGGAGCACTGAAGCTTTCTTT.

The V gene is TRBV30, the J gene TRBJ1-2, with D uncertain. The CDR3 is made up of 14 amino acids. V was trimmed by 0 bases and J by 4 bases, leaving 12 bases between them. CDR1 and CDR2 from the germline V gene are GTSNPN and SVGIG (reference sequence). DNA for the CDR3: TGTGCCTGGAGTGTATGGAATTCTCCCTATGGCTACACCTTC. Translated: CAWSVWNSPYGYTF.

DNA for the CDR3: TGCGCCAGCAGTGGGGCATCCACCACCTACGAGCAGTACTTC. Residues: CASSGASTTYEQYF. This chain joins TRBV10-2 and TRBJ2-7, with no clear D. The CDR3 runs 14 residues. The ends were cut back, 4 bases at V and 2 bases at J, with 12 bases in the middle. The germline V gene encodes CDR1 WSHSY and CDR2 SAAADI.

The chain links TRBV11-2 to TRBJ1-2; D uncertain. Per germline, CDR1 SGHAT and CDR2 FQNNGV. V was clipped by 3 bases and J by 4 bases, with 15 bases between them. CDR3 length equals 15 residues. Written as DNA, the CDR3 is TGTGCCAGCAGCTTCGGGTCCCCGGCAGGCTATGGCTACACCTTC. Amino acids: CASSFGSPAGYGYTF.

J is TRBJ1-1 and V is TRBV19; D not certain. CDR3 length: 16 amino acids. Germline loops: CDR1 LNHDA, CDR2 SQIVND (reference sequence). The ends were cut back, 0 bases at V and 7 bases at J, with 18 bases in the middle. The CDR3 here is CASSIEVRAVESEAFF. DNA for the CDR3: TGTGCCAGTAGTATAGAGGTTCGGGCGGTTGAGAGTGAAGCTTTCTTT.

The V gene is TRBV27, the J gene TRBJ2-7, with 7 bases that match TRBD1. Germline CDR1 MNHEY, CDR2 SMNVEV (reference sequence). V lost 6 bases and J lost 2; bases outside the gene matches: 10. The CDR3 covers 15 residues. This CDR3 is CASSHIPQGTYEQYF. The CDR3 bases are TGTGCCAGCAGCCATATCCCACAGGGGACCTACGAGCAGTACTTC.

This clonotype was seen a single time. CDR3 in amino acids: CASSEARTDYNEQFF. DNA for the CDR3: TGTGCCAGCAGCGAGGCGCGGACTGACTACAATGAGCAGTTCTTC. This rearrangement joins TRBV9 to TRBJ2-1; weak D call: TRBD2 (5 bases). The CDR3 loop spans 15 amino acids. The ends were cut back, 3 bases at V and 3 bases at J, with 13 bases in the middle. The V gene's germline CDR1 is SGDLS and CDR2 YYNGEE.

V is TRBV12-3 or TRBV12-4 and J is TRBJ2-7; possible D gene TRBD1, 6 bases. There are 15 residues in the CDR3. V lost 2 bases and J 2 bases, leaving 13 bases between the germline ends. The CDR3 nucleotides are TGTGCCAGCAGTTTACGTGGGGGCTCCGCCTACGAGCAGTACTTC. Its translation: CASSLRGGSAYEQYF.

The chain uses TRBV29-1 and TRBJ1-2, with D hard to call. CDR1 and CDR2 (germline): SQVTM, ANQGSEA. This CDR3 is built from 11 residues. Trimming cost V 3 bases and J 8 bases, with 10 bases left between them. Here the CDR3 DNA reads TGCAGCGTTGACGGCCCTCGAGGCTACACCTTC. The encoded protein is CSVDGPRGYTF. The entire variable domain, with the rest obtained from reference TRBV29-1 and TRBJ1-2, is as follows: SAVISQKPSRDICQRGTSLTIQCQVDSQVTMMFWYRQQPGQSLTLIATANQGSEATYESGFVIDKFPISRPNLTFSTLTVSNMSPEDSSIYLCSVDGPRGYTFGSGTRLTVV.